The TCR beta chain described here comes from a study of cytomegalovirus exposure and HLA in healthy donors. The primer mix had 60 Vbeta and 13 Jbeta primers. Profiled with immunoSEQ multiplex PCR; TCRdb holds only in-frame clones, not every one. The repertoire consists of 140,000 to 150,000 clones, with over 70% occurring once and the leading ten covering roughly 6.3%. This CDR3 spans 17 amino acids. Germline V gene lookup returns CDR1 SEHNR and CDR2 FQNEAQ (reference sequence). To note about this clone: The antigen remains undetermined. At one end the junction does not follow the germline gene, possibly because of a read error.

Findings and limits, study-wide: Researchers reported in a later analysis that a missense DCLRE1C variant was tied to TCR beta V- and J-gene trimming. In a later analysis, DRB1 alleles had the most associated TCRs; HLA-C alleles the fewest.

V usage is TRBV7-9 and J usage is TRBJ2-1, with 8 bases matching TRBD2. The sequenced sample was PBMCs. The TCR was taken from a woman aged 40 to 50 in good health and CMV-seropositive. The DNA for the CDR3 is TGTTCCAGCAGCTTAGGGCGGGGGGTGTACATTGTGGATGAGCAGTTCTTC. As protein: CSSSLGRGVYIVDEQFF.